Below are 5 T cell receptor beta chains sequenced from a single sample in a study of radiotherapy plus CTLA-4 blockade in lung cancer. Libraries were prepared by immunoSEQ multiplex PCR; TCRdb keeps only in-frame clonotypes and omits some of them. The sample comprises 3,000 to 4,000 clones, 80% to 85% of which are singletons, and roughly 4.5% rests with the top ten. The sequenced sample was tumor tissue, obtained from a patient treated with radiotherapy plus ipilimumab. Receptors were obtained from a human donor with non-small cell lung cancer that progressed on radiotherapy plus ipilimumab.

The rearrangement links TRBV7-9 to TRBJ2-3; no reliable D call. The V and J ends lost 2 bases and 3 bases respectively, with 12 bases between them. Germline CDR1 reads SEHNR; CDR2 reads FQNEAQ (reference sequence). CDR3 length: 15 amino acids. The CDR3 DNA reads TGTGCCAGCAGCTTACTTGTCCTTCCAACAGATACGCAGTATTTT. It translates to CASSLLVLPTDTQYF.

V is TRBV18 and J is TRBJ2-1; D gene ambiguous. The CDR3 sequence is 16 residues long. Germline V gene sequence: CDR1 KGHSH, CDR2 LQKENI. Trimming removed 0 bases at V and 6 bases at J, with 15 bases between. CDR3 sequence (DNA): TGTGCCAGCTCACCACCCTGGAGAGTGGAAGCCAATGAGCAGTTCTTC. It yields the protein CASSPPWRVEANEQFF.

In DNA form, the CDR3 reads TGTGCCAGCTCACCGTCGACAGGGAGGAACGGTTCACCCCTCCACTTT. Translated: CASSPSTGRNGSPLHF. The chain is built from TRBV18 and TRBJ1-6; the match to TRBD1 covers 7 bases. Germline V gives CDR1 KGHSH, CDR2 LQKENI. The CDR3 runs 16 residues. V was pared by 3 bases and J by 9 bases, with 11 bases of the junction left unmatched.

CDR3 bases: TGTGCCAGCTCACTGGGGACAGGGGGCGACTATGGCTACACCTTC. It specifies CASSLGTGGDYGYTF. This chain connects TRBV18 to TRBJ1-2, with 12 bases fitting TRBD1. Per germline, CDR1 KGHSH and CDR2 LQKENI. The V gene end was trimmed by 4 bases and the J gene end by 3 bases; junction bases not matched to a gene: 3. The length of the CDR3 is 15 residues.

The chain employs TRBV4-3 and TRBJ1-2; D is ambiguous. Germline loops: CDR1 LGHNA, CDR2 YSLEER. The V and J ends lost 5 bases and 4 bases respectively, with 20 bases between them. The length of the CDR3 is 16 residues. The CDR3 loop reads CASSRGPDLGFYGYTF. The CDR3 DNA reads as TGCGCCAGCAGCAGAGGACCGGACCTGGGGTTCTATGGCTACACCTTC.